This T cell receptor (beta chain) comes out of a study of shared clonotypes between healthy human individuals (dated by TCRdb to 2018 to 2021). General notes on the study: A couple of women and a few men aged 18 to 49 years were included in the cohort. For each donor, CD4 naive and CD4 memory were each run on three plates, CD8 naive on two plates, and CD8 memory on one plate. Leukapheresis yielded between about 0.85 and 10 billion PBMCs per donor. To increase sequencing depth and limit assay-specific biases, different laboratories used diverse techniques to prepare libraries and sequence TCR repertoires. To estimate repertoire size and how much clonotypes are shared between individuals, the study performed deep sequencing of blood TCR repertoires from five healthy adults.

This clone came up once. Its target antigen remains unknown. No base quality information exists; no much larger clone differs at one position. Here is what the overall study found, with its caveats: Pairwise subsampling led to the expectation that sequencing depth would affect the degree of clonotype sharing among donors. Even with the large sequencing depth, rarefaction of the sorted-subset datasets indicated that sequencing was incomplete. Sampling was restricted to blood, and TCR repertoires in tissue are likely to differ from TCR repertoires in blood. When four donors were compared, the shared fraction of clonotypes was around 4.6% for naive CD4, roughly 3.4% for naive CD8, roughly 2.3% for memory CD4, and 0.4% for memory CD8. The genetic and exposure-history diversity represented was limited by the small number of donors. Compared with non-shared clonotypes, clonotypes shared by all four sorted-subset donors had higher generation probabilities. Naive subsets generally had larger estimated clonotype richness than memory subsets did.

Healthy HIV-negative adults with no recently reported acute infections or vaccinations were included as donors. Only Caucasian adults living in Nashville, Tennessee, USA were represented among the donors. CD4+ T cells were enriched by magnetic negative selection; naive cells were then positively selected on CD45RA, and the negative fraction formed the memory subset. Blood was collected by leukapheresis, and PBMCs were isolated by Ficoll-Histopaque density gradient centrifugation and then cryopreserved in liquid nitrogen vapor phase. Purity and quantity of every magnetically sorted T cell population were checked by analytical flow cytometry. Each sorted fraction had its genomic DNA isolated and then quantified by UV absorbance on a Nanodrop 2000c. CDR1 SGHVS and CDR2 FNYEAQ were looked up in the germline V gene. Trimming removed 3 bases from V and 1 base from J, leaving 12 bases between the germline ends. Taken from cysteine to phenylalanine, the CDR3 has 15 residues. Only the CDR3 DNA is retained, 45 bases long and in frame from the first base.

Using the deep immunoSEQ assay, multiplex PCR amplified TCR CDR3 regions from genomic DNA. For each cell subset, the extracted genomic DNA was distributed evenly across all wells of several immunoSEQ 96-well plates, and each plate served as one replicate. For sorted subsets, about 200 ng genomic DNA, equal to some 30,000 T cell genomes, was loaded into each replicate PCR. The purified libraries were quantified using a Qubit 3.0 fluorometer, sized with a Bioanalyzer 2100, and then quantified again using the KAPA Library Quantification kit. Every immunoSEQ 96-well plate was sequenced on a dedicated single-read 150-cycle Illumina NextSeq 550 flow cell. The study's processing was this. Because only junctional sequences without quality scores were contained in the immunoSEQ output, filtering matching that applied to full-length reads could not be performed. To assign V/J genes and CDR3, sequences were annotated using PyIR, a Python wrapper for IgBLAST v1.9, with IMGT germline references. Reads were removed for weak V/J assignments (E-value above 1e-6), missing CDR3, stop codons, out-of-frame junctions, or ambiguous translated residues. V3J clonotypes were defined as sequences sharing the same inferred V gene, J gene, and CDR3 amino acid sequence. Percentage overlap between repertoires was calculated by dividing the number of shared unique clonotypes by the size of the smaller repertoire. Richness of each repertoire was evaluated using RTK rarefaction, the Chao1 estimator, and Recon v2.1 estimates of unobserved clonotypes. Generation probabilities for all TCRbeta clonotypes obtained by the gDNA method from a handful of donors were computed using OLGA. TCRdb holds this immuneACCESS table with in-frame rearrangements only. Some clones are missing; in checked studies, unresolved V genes explain under half, and the rest has no known cause. For V, J and clone size, that table is used; D and trimming come from the DNA. In this sample the table shows approximately 2.5 million clones, around 90% of which occur a single time. The ten largest clones add up to over 0.12% of the sample.

The receptor was derived from a young man in good health. The specimen sequenced was naive CD4+ T cells sorted from blood. The meaning of the sample's cell subset or site label: CD45RA+ positively selected. The V gene is TRBV7-6 and the J gene is TRBJ2-5; the best D guess is TRBD2, with 7 bases matching. The sequenced DNA: TGTGCCAGCAGCTTGCGAGGGGGGGGCCAAGAGACCCAGTACTTC. It is translated as CASSLRGGGQETQYF.